Below, 10 T cell receptor beta chains from the same sample are listed, as sequenced in a study of blood T cells in healthy people across ages. The use of a sample-barcoded 5' primer and a J-beta primer mix characterized a second PCR of roughly 6 to 11 cycles. A single record per CDR3 protein comes from TCRdb applying MiXCR to the 5' RACE reads. The top ten clones hold approximately 20% of a sample with 600,000 to 1,000,000 distinct CDR3 sequences, roughly 60% of them seen once. The sample was blood. These TCRs come from a man between 25 and 39 years old in good health.

This clonotype was seen a single time. The V and J genes are TRBV11-2 and TRBJ2-3; the D is unclear. The germline V gene encodes CDR1 SGHAT and CDR2 FQNNGV. The CDR3 has 16 residues. Trimming removed 8 bases at V and 2 bases at J, with 20 bases between. The CDR3 region has the DNA TGTGCCAGCTCCGACTTTGGGTCGCGGAACACAGATACGCAGTATTTT. This codes for CASSDFGSRNTDTQYF.

This clonotype has just a few counts. The rearrangement links TRBV6-2 or TRBV6-3 to TRBJ2-2; D gene ambiguous. This CDR3 region has 11 residues. V shed 6 bases and J shed 8 bases, with 7 bases lying between them. The germline V gene has CDR1 MNHEY and CDR2 SVGEGT. CDR3: CASRSVGELFF. CDR3 coding DNA: TGTGCCAGCAGGTCGGTGGGGGAGCTGTTTTTT.

The chain is built from TRBV12-3 or TRBV12-4 and TRBJ2-3; D unclear. This CDR3 region has 15 residues. V was pared by 3 bases and J by 1 base, with 11 bases between. For the CDR3, the DNA is TGTGCCAGCAGTTTCAAGGGCGATGGCACAGATACGCAGTATTTT. This encodes CASSFKGDGTDTQYF.

The genes are TRBV21-1 and TRBJ2-7; the D call TRBD1 from the table was never checked on the DNA. TRBV21-1 is recorded as a pseudogene. The length of the CDR3 is 17 residues. The CDR3 here is CASSKERGRWRTYEQYF. DNA for the CDR3: TGTGCCAGCAGCAAAGAGCGGGGCCGGTGGAGAACCTACGAGCAGTACTTC.

The chain recombines TRBV20-1 with TRBJ2-1; TRBD2 agrees at 9 bases. The CDR3 has 18 amino acids. V shed 7 bases, J shed 6 bases, and the junction held 22 bases outside the gene matches. Germline CDR1 and CDR2: DFQATT and SNEGSKA (reference sequence). The CDR3 loop reads CSVTRGGLAGGKLNEQFF. The CDR3 nucleotides are TGCAGTGTCACTCGAGGAGGACTGGCGGGGGGGAAACTCAATGAGCAGTTCTTC.

This chain connects TRBV6-6 to TRBJ2-1; 9 nucleotides match TRBD1. V gave up 7 bases and J gave up 8 bases; unmatched junction bases: 9. The germline V gene encodes CDR1 MNHNY and CDR2 SVGAGI (reference sequence). This CDR3 contains 14 residues. The CDR3 protein is CASNWDRESYEQFF. DNA for the CDR3: TGTGCCAGCAATTGGGACAGGGAGTCTTATGAGCAGTTCTTC.

V usage is TRBV14 and J usage is TRBJ2-6; no definite D call. CDR3 length: 14 amino acids. From germline, CDR1 is SGHDN and CDR2 FVKESK. Trimming removed 4 bases from V and 4 bases from J, with 8 bases in between. The CDR3 nucleotides read TGTGCCAGCAGCCCACTGAACGGGGCCAACGTCCTGACTTTC. Protein: CASSPLNGANVLTF.

This chain connects TRBV21-1 to TRBJ2-6. TRBV21-1 is flagged as a pseudogene. The CDR3 is made up of 9 amino acids. The CDR3 sequence is CFGANVLTF. Here the CDR3 DNA reads TGTTTTGGGGCCAACGTCCTGACTTTC.

The V gene is TRBV29-1, the J gene TRBJ2-5; a weak D match, TRBD2 (5 bases). The V end was cut by 5 bases, the J end by 7 bases, with 14 bases between. CDR1 and CDR2 from the germline V gene are SQVTM and ANQGSEA. This CDR3 contains 12 residues. CDR3 DNA: TGCAGCGTTCGGGTTTACGGAGGGACCCAGTACTTC. This sequence encodes CSVRVYGGTQYF.

This clonotype occurred a few times. CDR3 loop: CSAATGTSVIREQYF. In nucleotides, the CDR3 is TGCAGTGCTGCGACCGGGACTAGCGTTATACGCGAGCAGTACTTC. The gene calls are TRBV20-1 and TRBJ2-7; TRBD2 agrees at 10 bases. CDR3 length: 15 amino acids. After removal of 5 bases from V and 6 bases from J, the junction contained 13 bases not matched to a gene. Per germline, CDR1 DFQATT and CDR2 SNEGSKA (reference sequence).